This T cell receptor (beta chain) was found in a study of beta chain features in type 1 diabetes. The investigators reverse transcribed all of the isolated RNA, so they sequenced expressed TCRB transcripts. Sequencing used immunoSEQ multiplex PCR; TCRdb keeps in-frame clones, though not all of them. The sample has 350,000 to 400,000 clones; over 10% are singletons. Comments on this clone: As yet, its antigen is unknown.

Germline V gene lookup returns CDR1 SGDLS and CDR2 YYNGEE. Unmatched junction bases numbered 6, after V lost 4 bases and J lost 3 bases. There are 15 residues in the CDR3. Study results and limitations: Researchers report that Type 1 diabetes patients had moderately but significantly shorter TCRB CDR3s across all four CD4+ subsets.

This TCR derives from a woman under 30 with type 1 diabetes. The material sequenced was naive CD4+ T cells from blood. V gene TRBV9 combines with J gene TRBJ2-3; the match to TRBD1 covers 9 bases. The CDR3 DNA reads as TGTGCCAGCAGCACCAGGGACAGGGCGACAGATACGCAGTATTTT. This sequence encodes CASSTRDRATDTQYF.